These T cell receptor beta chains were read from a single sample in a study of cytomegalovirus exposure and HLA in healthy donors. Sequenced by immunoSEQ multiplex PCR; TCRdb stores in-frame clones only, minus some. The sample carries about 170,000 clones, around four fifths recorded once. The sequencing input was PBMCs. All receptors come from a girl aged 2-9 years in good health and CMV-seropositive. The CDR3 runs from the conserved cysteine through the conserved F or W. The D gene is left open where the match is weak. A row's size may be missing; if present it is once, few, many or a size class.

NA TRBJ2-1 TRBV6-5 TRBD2 TGTGCCAGCAGTTACTATGAGGGGAGGGATGAGCAGTTCTTC CASSYYEGRDEQFF
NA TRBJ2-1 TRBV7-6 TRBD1 TGTGCCAGCAGCTTAGCGCTGGACAGGGAGGCTCCGTTCTTC CASSLALDREAPFF
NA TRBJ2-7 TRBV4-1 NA TGCGCCAGCAGCCAAGATGGCGGTAGCCTCTACGAGCAGTACTTC CASSQDGGSLYEQYF
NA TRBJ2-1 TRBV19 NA TGTGCCAGTAGTCGCGGGTTGCTCCGGGGGAATGAGCAGTTCTTC CASSRGLLRGNEQFF
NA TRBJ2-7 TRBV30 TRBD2 TGTGCCTGGAGTTTACTAGCGGGAGCCCCCTACGAGCGGTACTTC CAWSLLAGAPYERYF
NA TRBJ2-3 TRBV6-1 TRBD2 TGTGCCAGCATTACTAGCGGGGGGAAGCCAGATACGCAGTATTTT CASITSGGKPDTQYF
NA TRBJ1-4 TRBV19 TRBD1 TGTGCCAGTGGGGGACCCGGGACAGGGAATGAAAAACTGTTTTTT CASGGPGTGNEKLFF
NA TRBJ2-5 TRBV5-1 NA TGCGCCAGCAGCTTTGGACAGGGAGGGGAGACCCAGTACTTC CASSFGQGGETQYF
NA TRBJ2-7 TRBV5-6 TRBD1 TGTGCCAGCAGCTTGGAGGGACAGGGCCACGAGCAGTACTTC CASSLEGQGHEQYF
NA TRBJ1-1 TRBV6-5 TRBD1 TGTGCCAGCAGTTACCGGACAGGGGAAACTGAAGCTTTCTTT CASSYRTGETEAFF
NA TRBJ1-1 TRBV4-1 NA TGCGCCAGCAGCCAAGTACAGGTTAGTGAAGGGATCTTT CASSQVQVSEGIF
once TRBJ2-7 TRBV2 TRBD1 TGTGCCAGCAGGGTCCCGGGACAGGGTTACGAGCAGTACTTC CASRVPGQGYEQYF
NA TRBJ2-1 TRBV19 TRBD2 TGTGCCAGTAGTTTGACGACTAGCACCAATGAGCAGTTCTTC CASSLTTSTNEQFF
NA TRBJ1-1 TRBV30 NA TGTGCCTGGAGTGTACGGGGGATTAGTTCGAACACTGAAGCTTTCTTT CAWSVRGISSNTEAFF
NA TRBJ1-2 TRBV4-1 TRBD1 TGCGCCAGCAGCCATACTGACAGGGGGAACTATGGCTACACCTTC CASSHTDRGNYGYTF
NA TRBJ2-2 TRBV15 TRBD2 TGTGCCACCAGCAGAGATAAGGGAGCGGGAGTCCTTCGGACCGGGGAGCTGTTTTTT CATSRDKGAGVLRTGELFF
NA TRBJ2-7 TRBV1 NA TGCACCAGCAGCCCGAGGGCCCGGGACTCCAGCTCCTACGAGCAGTACTTC CTSSPRARDSSSYEQYF
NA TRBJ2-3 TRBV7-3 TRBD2 TGTGCCAGCAGCTCGGGGAGGGCCCAAGATACGCAGTATTTT CASSSGRAQDTQYF
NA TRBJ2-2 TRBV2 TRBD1 TGTGCCAGCAGTAGGGACAGGTGGAACACCGGGGAGCTGTTTTTT CASSRDRWNTGELFF
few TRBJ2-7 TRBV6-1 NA TGTGCCAGCAGCCAAAAAGCGGAAAACGAGCAGTACTTC CASSQKAENEQYF
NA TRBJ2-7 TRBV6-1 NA TGTGCCAGCAGTGAAATTGTTTCGGGCTCCTACGAGCAGTACTTC CASSEIVSGSYEQYF
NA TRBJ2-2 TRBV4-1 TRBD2 TGCGCCAGCAGCCAAGAAGGGCGGGGGGATAGCGGGGAGCTGTTTTTT CASSQEGRGDSGELFF
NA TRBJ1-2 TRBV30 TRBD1 TGTGCCTGCGGACAGGGGGCGCCCAACTATGGCTACACCTTC CACGQGAPNYGYTF
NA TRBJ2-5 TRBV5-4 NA TGTGCCAGCAGTCCTTATGGGCCGGGCGGGGTCGGGACCCAGTACTTC CASSPYGPGGVGTQYF
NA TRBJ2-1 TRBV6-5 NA TGTGCCAGCAGTTACCAGGACTCCCTACCCTACAATGAGCAGTTCTTC CASSYQDSLPYNEQFF
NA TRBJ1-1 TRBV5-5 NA TGTGCCAGCAGCTTGGGCAGTAACACTGAAGCTTTCTTT CASSLGSNTEAFF
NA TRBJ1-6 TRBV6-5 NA TGTGCCAGCAAAAGAACAGCCAACTATAATTCACCCCTCCACTTT CASKRTANYNSPLHF